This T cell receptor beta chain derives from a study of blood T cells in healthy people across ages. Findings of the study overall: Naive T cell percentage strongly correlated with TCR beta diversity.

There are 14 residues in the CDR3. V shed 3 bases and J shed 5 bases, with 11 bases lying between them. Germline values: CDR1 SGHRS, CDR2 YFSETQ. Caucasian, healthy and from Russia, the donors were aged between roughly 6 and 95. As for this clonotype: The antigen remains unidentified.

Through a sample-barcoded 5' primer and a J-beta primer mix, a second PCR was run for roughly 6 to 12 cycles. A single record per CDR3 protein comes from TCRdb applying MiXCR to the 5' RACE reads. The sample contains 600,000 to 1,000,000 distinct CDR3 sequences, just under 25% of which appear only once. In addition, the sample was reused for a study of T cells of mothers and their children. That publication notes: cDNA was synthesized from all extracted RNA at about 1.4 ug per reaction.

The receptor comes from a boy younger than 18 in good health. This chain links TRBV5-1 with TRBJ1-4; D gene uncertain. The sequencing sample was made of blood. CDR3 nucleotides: TGCGCCAGCAGCTCCGGAGGAGGAAATGAAAAACTGTTTTTT. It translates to CASSSGGGNEKLFF.